This TCR beta chain derives from a study of breast tumors, draining lymph nodes, adjacent tissues (dated by TCRdb to 2016 to 2017). For context, the study as a whole: In breast cancer patients, the study compared the TCR beta repertoires of tumor, adjacent nontumor tissue and axillary lymph nodes. In human breast cancer, the study set out to evaluate how tumor, surrounding tissue and draining lymph node repertoires relate to one another and whether T cells may move between these sites. General study outcomes and caveats: The conclusion that tumor T cells originate in lymph nodes was framed as consistent with a hypothesis rather than directly demonstrated. The similarity between tumor and nontumor tissue repertoires was significantly greater in luminal-like breast cancer than in basal-like breast cancer. The data were judged consistent with most tumor T cells deriving from the lymph node and then expanding within tumor tissue. Tumors showed preferential V and J gene usage, and their T-cell repertoire diversity fell below that of lymph nodes yet above that of nontumor tissue.

To note about this clonotype: The antigen it recognizes is unknown. Per-base quality was not reported, and no clone a single base away is much larger than it.

Instrument on record: Illumina HiSeq 2000. Multiplex PCR amplification was used to build the TCR beta chain libraries. The amplified TCR beta chain products were analyzed by high-throughput sequencing. Starting from the raw public reads, TCRdb applied fastp trimming at Q25, assembled clones with MiXCR and retained in-frame beta chains. Each entry is one CDR3 protein sequence, shown with its most common DNA and genes. A total of about 14,000 distinct CDR3 sequences appear in this sample, approximately 50% of them only once. The leading ten clones occupy 30% to 35% of the sample. From the cysteine through the phenylalanine, the CDR3 covers 14 amino acids. The retained sequence is limited to the CDR3, 42 bases, with the frame set at the first base. The germline V gene encodes CDR1 SGHRS and CDR2 YFSETQ. V is trimmed back by 3 bases and J by 4 bases, and the junction contains 4 bases that no gene match accounts for.

Adjacent samples were composed of nontumor breast tissue surrounding the tumor. The sequence was obtained from a female donor with breast cancer. Some clones in this sample may be carry-over from other donors' samples. Recombination joined TRBV5-1 with TRBJ2-1; 7 nucleotides in the junction match TRBD2. Sequenced input: tumor-adjacent breast tissue. The CDR3 in this case is CASSSSGAYNEQFF. The DNA reads as follows: TGCGCCAGCAGCTCTAGCGGAGCGTACAATGAGCAGTTCTTC. Reference TRBV5-1 and TRBJ2-1 genes cover what lies past the CDR3, so the full variable domain is KAGVTQTPRYLIKTRGQQVTLSCSPISGHRSVSWYQQTPGQGLQFLFEYFSETQRNKGNFPGRFSGRQFSNSRSEMNVSTLELGDSALYLCASSSSGAYNEQFFGPGTRLTVL.